These T cell receptor beta chains were read from a single sample in a study of T cell responses to AZD1222 COVID-19 vaccine. Using immunoSEQ multiplex PCR, the repertoire was profiled, and TCRdb retains in-frame clones only, with some absent. The repertoire holds about 140,000 clones, with about 86% as singletons. Sequencing was performed on peripheral blood, taken 28 days after the second AZD1222 dose. The receptors shown here come from an adult who received the AZD1222 COVID-19 vaccine. Both conserved end residues are part of each CDR3. D genes are given only for firm matches. Clone sizes are given selectively: once, few, many, or a class where the clone is expanded.

.,TRBV4-1,.,TRBJ2-7,CASSLRDTQYEQYF,TGCGCCAGCAGCCTCCGGGACACTCAATACGAGCAGTACTTC
.,TRBV6-6,once,TRBJ2-5,CASRYRDLGTQYF,TGTGCCAGCAGATACAGGGACCTGGGGACCCAGTACTTC
.,TRBV6-5,.,TRBJ1-6,CASTRGSDNSPLHF,TGTGCCAGCACAAGGGGCTCGGATAATTCACCCCTCCACTTT
.,TRBV7-8,.,TRBJ2-1,CASSEHVSYNEQFF,TGTGCCAGCAGCGAACACGTATCCTACAATGAGCAGTTCTTC
.,TRBV24-1,few,TRBJ2-3,CATSGSGLGDTQYF,TGTGCCACCAGTGGTTCCGGACTCGGGGATACGCAGTATTTT
.,TRBV30,.,TRBJ1-2,CAWSVAPANYGYTF,TGTGCCTGGAGTGTAGCACCGGCTAACTATGGCTACACCTTC
TRBD1,TRBV5-1,.,TRBJ2-7,CASSPGQGVYEQYF,TGCGCCAGCAGCCCGGGACAGGGGGTCTACGAGCAGTACTTC
TRBD1,TRBV7-9,.,TRBJ1-3,CASSFAGQGKNTIYF,TGTGCCAGCAGCTTCGCGGGACAGGGTAAAAACACCATATATTTT
.,TRBV4-2,once,TRBJ2-1,CASSPVGSVDEQFF,TGTGCCAGCAGCCCAGTCGGGAGCGTCGATGAGCAGTTCTTC
.,TRBV30,.,TRBJ1-2,CAWSEVGYTF,TGTGCCTGGAGTGAGGTGGGCTACACCTTC
.,TRBV7-8,.,TRBJ2-3,CASSLAGRLGDTQYF,TGTGCCAGCAGCTTAGCGGGCAGGCTGGGAGATACGCAGTATTTT
.,TRBV2,.,TRBJ1-3,CASSRSSGNTIYF,TGTGCCAGCAGCCGATCCTCTGGAAACACCATATATTTT
TRBD2,TRBV11-3,.,TRBJ2-7,CASSFGTIYEQYF,TGTGCCAGCAGCTTCGGGACTATCTACGAGCAGTACTTC
.,TRBV25-1,.,TRBJ1-2,CASSDPGTIRGYTF,TGTGCCAGCAGTGATCCCGGGACTATTCGCGGCTACACCTTC
.,TRBV30,.,TRBJ1-2,CAWRSEGYGYTF,TGTGCCTGGAGGTCTGAGGGGTATGGCTACACCTTC
TRBD1,TRBV7-9,.,TRBJ2-1,CASSHRGESSYNEQFF,TGTGCCAGCAGCCACAGGGGGGAAAGCTCCTACAATGAGCAGTTCTTC
TRBD1,TRBV18,.,TRBJ1-3,CASSRQGTGNTIYF,TGTGCCAGCTCACGACAGGGCACTGGAAACACCATATATTTT
.,TRBV11-2,.,TRBJ2-1,CASRLPHHNEQFF,TGTGCCAGCAGGCTTCCCCATCACAATGAGCAGTTCTTC
TRBD1,TRBV7-9,.,TRBJ2-1,CASSASGGNEQFF,TGTGCCAGCAGCGCTTCAGGGGGCAATGAGCAGTTCTTC
.,TRBV28,.,TRBJ1-5,CASSLRVGPQHF,TGTGCCAGCAGCCTCCGGGTGGGGCCCCAGCATTTT
.,TRBV19,.,TRBJ1-2,CASSMRGGYTF,TGTGCCAGTAGTATGCGGGGCGGCTACACCTTC
TRBD1,TRBV18,.,TRBJ1-3,CASSPSRGQGVSGNTIYF,TGTGCCAGCTCACCCTCCCGGGGACAGGGGGTCTCTGGAAACACCATATATTTT
.,TRBV5-1,.,TRBJ2-1,CASRRGVSGSYNEQFF,TGCGCCAGCAGGAGAGGGGTTTCGGGCTCCTACAATGAGCAGTTCTTC
TRBD2,TRBV18,.,TRBJ2-1,CASSPSSSGMANEQFF,TGTGCCAGCTCACCGAGCTCTAGCGGGATGGCGAATGAGCAGTTCTTC
.,TRBV7-9,once,TRBJ1-1,CASGRALTGSEAFF,TGTGCCAGCGGGAGGGCCCTAACAGGGTCTGAAGCTTTCTTT
TRBD1,TRBV3-1/TRBV3-2,few,TRBJ2-5,CASSLFTGGAQETQYF,TGTGCCAGCAGCCTTTTTACAGGGGGAGCCCAAGAGACCCAGTACTTC
.,TRBV28,.,TRBJ2-2,CASLSRGPGAGELFF,TGTGCCAGCCTAAGCCGGGGCCCGGGGGCCGGGGAGCTGTTTTTT
TRBD1,TRBV7-2,once,TRBJ1-2,CASTQDRVYGYTF,TGTGCCAGCACCCAGGACAGGGTGTATGGCTACACCTTC
.,TRBV18,.,TRBJ2-7,CASSPPGLLGYEQYF,TGTGCCAGCTCACCGCCGGGACTGCTAGGCTACGAGCAGTACTTC
.,TRBV7-9,few,TRBJ1-2,CASSSVRGPSGGYTF,TGTGCCAGCAGCTCGGTTAGGGGCCCAAGCGGTGGCTACACCTTC
TRBD1,TRBV12-3/TRBV12-4,.,TRBJ1-6,CASSLGDRYYHF,TGTGCCAGCAGTTTAGGGGACAGGTATTACCACTTT
.,TRBV28,.,TRBJ2-3,CASSLSTDTQYF,TGTGCCAGCAGTTTATCGACAGATACGCAGTATTTT
.,TRBV28,few,TRBJ1-2,CASTSGPSPYGYTF,TGTGCCAGTACCTCCGGGCCTTCTCCCTATGGCTACACCTTC
.,TRBV19,.,TRBJ1-1,CASSLTGLNTEAFF,TGTGCCAGTAGTTTGACAGGACTGAACACTGAAGCTTTCTTT
.,TRBV2,.,TRBJ1-2,CATGPNYGYTF,TGTGCCACCGGGCCTAACTATGGCTACACCTTC
.,TRBV9,.,TRBJ1-4,CASSVRGATNEKLFF,TGTGCCAGCAGCGTGCGGGGGGCAACTAATGAAAAACTGTTTTTT
TRBD1,TRBV19,once,TRBJ2-1,CASSIGDSYNEQFF,TGTGCCAGTAGTATAGGGGACAGCTACAATGAGCAGTTCTTC
.,TRBV11-3,.,TRBJ2-1,CASSLDHGAPYNEQFF,TGTGCCAGCAGCTTAGATCACGGGGCCCCCTACAATGAGCAGTTCTTC
.,TRBV10-3,.,TRBJ1-1,CAISEPPGGAFTEAFF,TGTGCCATCAGTGAGCCCCCCGGGGGCGCATTCACTGAAGCTTTCTTT
.,TRBV11-2,few,TRBJ2-5,CASSLGMGGETQYF,TGTGCCAGCAGCTTAGGGATGGGTGGAGAGACCCAGTACTTC
TRBD2,TRBV23-1,few,TRBJ2-7,CATGREPHEQYF,TGCGCCACGGGGCGGGAGCCCCACGAGCAGTACTTC
TRBD1,TRBV2,.,TRBJ1-6,CASREDRARNSPLHF,TGTGCCAGCAGGGAGGACAGGGCGAGAAATTCACCCCTCCACTTT
.,TRBV29-1,.,TRBJ1-1,CSVGESLNTEAFF,TGCAGCGTTGGGGAGAGTTTGAACACTGAAGCTTTCTTT
.,TRBV6-5,.,TRBJ1-2,CASLPGETRNYGYTF,TGTGCCAGCCTCCCGGGGGAGACACGCAACTATGGCTACACCTTC
TRBD1,TRBV7-8,.,TRBJ1-5,CASSSAGTGDQPQHF,TGTGCCAGCAGCTCCGCCGGGACAGGGGATCAGCCCCAGCATTTT
.,TRBV19,.,TRBJ2-6,CATLAPGANVLTF,TGTGCCACACTGGCCCCTGGGGCCAACGTCCTGACTTTC
.,TRBV7-9,.,TRBJ2-5,CASSLPHPSEWVQETQYF,TGTGCCAGCAGCCTACCCCACCCTTCGGAGTGGGTCCAAGAGACCCAGTACTTC
TRBD1,TRBV10-2,.,TRBJ1-4,CASRGGTGHEKLFF,TGCGCCAGCAGAGGGGGGACAGGGCATGAAAAACTGTTTTTT
TRBD1,TRBV3-1/TRBV3-2,.,TRBJ1-1,CASSPEDREPEAFF,TGTGCCAGCAGCCCAGAGGACAGGGAACCTGAAGCTTTCTTT
.,TRBV7-9,.,TRBJ2-7,CASRFSGGIAEQYF,TGTGCCAGCAGGTTTTCGGGGGGCATCGCCGAGCAGTACTTC
.,TRBV19,.,TRBJ1-2,CASSIGDFNYGYTF,TGTGCCAGTAGTATAGGGGACTTTAACTATGGCTACACCTTC
TRBD1,TRBV7-9,.,TRBJ2-1,CASSLGPGQGRGFF,TGTGCCAGCAGTTTAGGCCCAGGACAGGGGCGGGGGTTCTTC
TRBD2,TRBV6-2/TRBV6-3,.,TRBJ2-7,CASNPGTSAYEQYF,TGTGCCAGCAACCCCGGGACTAGCGCCTACGAGCAGTACTTC
.,TRBV6-6,.,TRBJ1-3,CASSSPAGSRGNTIYF,TGTGCCAGCAGTTCCCCTGCCGGGTCGAGAGGAAACACCATATATTTT